These 26 T cell receptor beta chains originate from one sample sequenced in a study of monozygotic twins with inflammatory bowel disease (dated by TCRdb to the late 2010s). The library came from 5' RACE. The sequencer listed for this sample is Illumina HiSeq 2500. Reprocessed by TCRdb, the reads give a single entry per CDR3 protein sequence, without DNA. This sample's listing comprises 350,000 to 400,000 distinct CDR3 sequences. Together, the top ten hold approximately 2.4% of the sample. Sample: blood. Source of these receptors: a human donor with ulcerative colitis or Crohn's disease, or a healthy co-twin of an affected twin (not recorded which).

The chain recombines TRBV2 with TRBJ2-2; there is no DNA to check the TCRdb D call of TRBD1. The CDR3 extends over 13 amino acids. The germline gives CDR1 SNHLY, CDR2 FYNNEI. The CDR3 here is CASATGIGGELFF.

The chain has TRBV6-5 and TRBJ2-7; TCRdb outputs TRBD1, but without DNA this stays unchecked. Looked up from germline, CDR1 is MNHEY and CDR2 is SVGAGI. The CDR3 covers 15 residues. CDR3 region: CASSFGGHSSYEQYF.

The chain employs TRBV6-2 or TRBV6-3 and TRBJ1-5. The CDR3 is 14 residues long. CDR1 is MNHEY and CDR2 is SVGEGT in the germline V gene. This CDR3 reads CASSYYIANQPQHF.

This chain uses TRBV4-1 with TRBJ1-5; checking the TCRdb D call of TRBD1 is not possible without DNA. Germline CDR1 is MGHRA and CDR2 is YSYEKL. The CDR3 has 15 amino acids. The CDR3 region is CASSQVTGPNQPQHF.

The gene calls are TRBV6-2 or TRBV6-3 and TRBJ2-1; TCRdb selects TRBD1, and the lack of DNA leaves this call unchecked. The CDR3 runs to 15 residues. Germline CDR1 reads MNHEY; CDR2 reads SVGEGT. CDR3: CASSLRDNYYNEQFF.

The CDR3 here is CASSQEPPGRGVTDTQYF. V and J are TRBV4-3 and TRBJ2-3; without DNA, the TCRdb call of TRBD1 cannot be checked. CDR3 size: 18 residues. CDR1 is LGHNA, CDR2 YSLEER, per germline.

The chain couples TRBV18 to TRBJ2-7. Germline V lookup: CDR1 KGHSH, CDR2 LQKENI. The CDR3 runs 16 residues. The CDR3 loop is CASSPSLRSNSYEQYF.

The J gene is TRBJ2-7, the V gene TRBV11-1; as DNA is missing, the TRBD1 call by TCRdb cannot be tested. This CDR3 contains 15 residues. Germline-derived CDR1 and CDR2 are SGHAT and FQDESV (reference sequence). The CDR3 is CASSATQGAFDEQYF.

The chain has TRBV7-2 and TRBJ2-7. There are 14 residues in the CDR3. The V gene's germline CDR1 is SGHTA and CDR2 FQGNSA. The chain's CDR3 is CASSVRLARYEQYF.

The chain recombines TRBV28 with TRBJ1-2; with no DNA, the TCRdb D assignment of TRBD1 cannot be verified. Germline V CDR1 and CDR2: MDHEN, SYDVKM. This CDR3 contains 14 residues. CDR3 region: CASKPGQGDYGYTF.

The rearrangement uses TRBV30 and TRBJ1-1. The CDR3 loop spans 11 amino acids. CDR1 is GTSNPN and CDR2 is SVGIG in the germline V gene (reference sequence). The CDR3 is CAWSWGTEAFF.

The chain carries TRBV9 and TRBJ2-3; TCRdb's D gene call, TRBD2, goes unchecked for lack of DNA. Per germline, CDR1 SGDLS and CDR2 YYNGEE. This CDR3 region has 15 residues. The chain's CDR3 is CASSVGLDSTDTQYF.

This sequence joins TRBV3-1 and TRBJ2-5; TCRdb reports TRBD1, a call that lacks DNA to check it against. This CDR3 contains 14 residues. Germline values: CDR1 LGHDT, CDR2 YNNKEL (reference sequence). The CDR3 reads CASSQASLEETQYF.

The rearrangement joins TRBV7-2 to TRBJ1-4; no DNA is available, so the TRBD1 call from TCRdb remains unchecked. The germline gives CDR1 SGHTA, CDR2 FQGNSA. CDR3 length equals 16 residues. The CDR3 reads CASSLEARGQDEKLFF. The full variable domain, completed using reference TRBV7-2 and TRBJ1-4, is GAGVSQSPSNKVTEKGKDVELRCDPISGHTALYWYRQSLGQGLEFLIYFQGNSAPDKSGLPSDRFSAERTGGSVSTLTIQRTQQEDSAVYLCASSLEARGQDEKLFFGSGTQLSVL.

The rearrangement links TRBV5-4 to TRBJ2-7. The length of the CDR3 is 12 residues. Looked up from germline, CDR1 is SGHNT and CDR2 is YYREEE (reference sequence). The CDR3 loop is CASSQSGLWQYF.

V is TRBV7-3 and J is TRBJ1-2; TCRdb's assignment of TRBD1 cannot be checked, as there is no DNA. The germline V gene encodes CDR1 SGHTA and CDR2 FQGTGA. The CDR3 consists of 13 residues. The CDR3: CASSLKQGVRLTF.

The CDR3 sequence is CASSPLEGPYEQYF. J is TRBJ2-7 and V is TRBV9; TCRdb calls TRBD2, which cannot be checked without DNA. This CDR3 region has 14 residues. The germline V gene encodes CDR1 SGDLS and CDR2 YYNGEE.

The gene calls are TRBV5-1 and TRBJ2-2; TCRdb's D call of TRBD1 is untestable without DNA. This CDR3 comprises 16 residues. The germline V gene encodes CDR1 SGHRS and CDR2 YFSETQ. CDR3 residues: CASSLVNQGATGELFF.

This chain uses TRBV5-1 with TRBJ1-6. This CDR3 comprises 14 residues. Germline values: CDR1 SGHRS, CDR2 YFSETQ. The CDR3 sequence: CASSLNSQNSPLHF. Together with reference TRBV5-1 and TRBJ1-6, the CDR3 gives the full variable domain: KAGVTQTPRYLIKTRGQQVTLSCSPISGHRSVSWYQQTPGQGLQFLFEYFSETQRNKGNFPGRFSGRQFSNSRSEMNVSTLELGDSALYLCASSLNSQNSPLHFGNGTRLTVT.

The chain couples TRBV7-9 to TRBJ1-1; TCRdb returns TRBD1, unconfirmable since there is no DNA. This CDR3 spans 16 amino acids. Looked up from germline, CDR1 is SEHNR and CDR2 is FQNEAQ (reference sequence). The CDR3 loop reads CASSLGAAPGDTEAFF.

The rearrangement joins TRBV27 to TRBJ2-3; TCRdb's D call, TRBD2, is unchecked because there is no DNA. CDR3 length equals 16 residues. The V gene's germline CDR1 is MNHEY and CDR2 SMNVEV (reference sequence). The CDR3 spells CATMGLAGGSTDTQYF.

The chain carries TRBV6-1 and TRBJ2-5; there is no DNA to check the TCRdb D call of TRBD2. The length of the CDR3 is 14 residues. Per germline, CDR1 MNHNS and CDR2 SASEGT. CDR3 sequence: CASRGTEGQETQYF.

V usage is TRBV2 and J usage is TRBJ1-5. This CDR3 has 14 amino acids. Per germline, CDR1 SNHLY and CDR2 FYNNEI. Here the CDR3 reads CASSETWRDQPQHF.

The chain carries TRBV7-2 and TRBJ2-7; without DNA, the TCRdb call of TRBD1 cannot be checked. CDR3 length equals 14 residues. Germline V gene sequence: CDR1 SGHTA, CDR2 FQGNSA. This CDR3 is CASRRDRQSYEQYF.

The chain recombines TRBV19 with TRBJ1-5; the TRBD1 assignment by TCRdb is unverifiable without DNA. The CDR3 is 16 amino acids. The germline CDR1 and CDR2 sequences are LNHDA and SQIVND (reference sequence). CDR3: CASSSGAGRGNQPQHF.

The chain is built from TRBV14 and TRBJ2-3; TCRdb proposes TRBD1, but this gene call is untestable without DNA. There are 14 residues in the CDR3. CDR1 SGHDN and CDR2 FVKESK come from the germline V gene. The CDR3 is CASGAGAFTDTQYF.